The rows below give T cell receptor beta chains drawn from one sample of a study of shared clonotypes between healthy human individuals. Generated by immunoSEQ multiplex PCR, the TCRdb table keeps only in-frame clones and is missing some. The data hold about 1,800,000 clones, with 85% to 95% observed a single time. Specimen: naive CD8+ T cells sorted from blood. These receptors all stem from a man aged 18-30 years in good health. Both conserved end residues are part of each CDR3. Fields, in order: D gene, J gene, clone size, V gene, CDR3 DNA, CDR3 protein. D genes are given only for firm matches. Part of the rows lack a size; the others show once, few, many or a class for expanded clones.

D: TRBD1; J: TRBJ1-5; size: few; V: TRBV5-1; DNA: TGCGCCAGCAGCTGGGGGACAGGGGGGAATCAGCCCCAGCATTTT; CDR3: CASSWGTGGNQPQHF
D: TRBD2; J: TRBJ2-7; size: NA; V: TRBV5-1; DNA: TGCGCCAGCAGCTCCGTTGGGACTAGCTACGAGCAGTACTTC; CDR3: CASSSVGTSYEQYF
D: TRBD1; J: TRBJ1-3; size: NA; V: TRBV7-2; DNA: TGTGCCAGCAGCCTCGGGACAGCTGGAAACACCATATATTTT; CDR3: CASSLGTAGNTIYF
D: NA; J: TRBJ2-2; size: once; V: TRBV6-5; DNA: TGTGCCAGCAGTTACGAGGAGGGAAACGGGGAGCTGTTTTTT; CDR3: CASSYEEGNGELFF
D: TRBD1; J: TRBJ2-7; size: NA; V: TRBV27; DNA: TGTGCCAGCAGTTCGGCCGGGACAGGGGCCTACGAGCAGTACTTC; CDR3: CASSSAGTGAYEQYF
D: TRBD2; J: TRBJ2-5; size: NA; V: TRBV18; DNA: TGTGCCAGCTCGCGACTAGCGGGAGGGGAGACCCAGTACTTC; CDR3: CASSRLAGGETQYF
D: TRBD1; J: TRBJ2-7; size: NA; V: TRBV5-5; DNA: TGTGCCAGCAGCCCAGGGGGCTCGTACTACGAGCAGTACTTC; CDR3: CASSPGGSYYEQYF
D: NA; J: TRBJ2-7; size: NA; V: TRBV5-6; DNA: TGTGCCAGCAGCTTCCCGGGACTGGGCGAGCAGTACTTC; CDR3: CASSFPGLGEQYF
D: TRBD1; J: TRBJ2-7; size: NA; V: TRBV27; DNA: TGTGCCAGCAGTTTATCGACAGGGTTATCCTACGAGCAGTACTTC; CDR3: CASSLSTGLSYEQYF
D: TRBD2; J: TRBJ2-1; size: NA; V: TRBV2; DNA: TGTGCCAGCAGTGATCCACGGGGGGGGAATGAGCAGTTCTTC; CDR3: CASSDPRGGNEQFF
D: TRBD2; J: TRBJ2-1; size: NA; V: TRBV7-9; DNA: TGTGCCAGCAGCTTAGTAGCGGGAGGCCCCTACAATGAGCAGTTCTTC; CDR3: CASSLVAGGPYNEQFF
D: TRBD1; J: TRBJ1-2; size: NA; V: TRBV6-5; DNA: TGTGCCAGCAGTTACTGGGGACAGGGGGCGAATGGCTACACCTTC; CDR3: CASSYWGQGANGYTF
D: NA; J: TRBJ2-4; size: NA; V: TRBV5-6; DNA: TGTGCCAGCAGCAGTGAATCGGTCGGGGCCAAAAACATTCAGTACTTC; CDR3: CASSSESVGAKNIQYF
D: TRBD1; J: TRBJ2-7; size: NA; V: TRBV7-2; DNA: TGTGCCAGCAGCCCGCGACAGGGGTCCCCCTACGAGCAGTACTTC; CDR3: CASSPRQGSPYEQYF
D: NA; J: TRBJ1-1; size: few; V: TRBV30; DNA: TGTGCCTGGAGTGCAGGGACGTCCACTGAAGCTTTCTTT; CDR3: CAWSAGTSTEAFF
D: NA; J: TRBJ2-7; size: NA; V: TRBV29-1; DNA: TGCAGCGTTCTCGGGACAAACTACGAGCAGTACTTC; CDR3: CSVLGTNYEQYF
D: TRBD1; J: TRBJ2-7; size: NA; V: TRBV7-9; DNA: TGTGCCAGCAGCTATCTCTCGGGACAGGGAAATGACGAGCAGTACTTC; CDR3: CASSYLSGQGNDEQYF
D: TRBD1; J: TRBJ2-1; size: NA; V: TRBV19; DNA: TGTGCCAGTAGTATCGGGACAGGGTCAGTAGTTGAGCAGTTCTTC; CDR3: CASSIGTGSVVEQFF
D: NA; J: TRBJ2-2; size: NA; V: TRBV19; DNA: TGTGCCAGTAGTACTAGCGAACAGGGCCCCGGGGAGCTGTTTTTT; CDR3: CASSTSEQGPGELFF
D: TRBD1; J: TRBJ1-1; size: NA; V: TRBV2; DNA: TGTGCCAGCAGGCTCACAGGGGGGGCTGCTTTCTTT; CDR3: CASRLTGGAAFF
D: TRBD1; J: TRBJ2-7; size: once; V: TRBV14; DNA: TGTGCCAGCAGCCATCGGACAGGGGGCCCCTACGAGCAGTACTTC; CDR3: CASSHRTGGPYEQYF
D: NA; J: TRBJ2-4; size: NA; V: TRBV6-5; DNA: TGTGCCAGCAGTTTCGATGGAGCCAAAAACATTCAGTACTTC; CDR3: CASSFDGAKNIQYF
D: NA; J: TRBJ1-2; size: NA; V: TRBV5-1; DNA: TGCGCCAGCAGCTTACGGACCCCTAACTATGGCTACACCTTC; CDR3: CASSLRTPNYGYTF
D: NA; J: TRBJ2-7; size: NA; V: TRBV5-6; DNA: TGTGCCAGCAGGCTGCGGGCGGACAACCGTTTCTACGAGCAGTACTTC; CDR3: CASRLRADNRFYEQYF
D: NA; J: TRBJ1-4; size: NA; V: TRBV4-1; DNA: TGCGCCAGCAGCCAAGAAGGCGGGTTTGAAAAACTGTTTTTT; CDR3: CASSQEGGFEKLFF
D: TRBD2; J: TRBJ2-3; size: NA; V: TRBV13; DNA: TGTGCCAGCAGCCGAGGACTAGCGGGGGGGATGGAGACAGATACGCAGTATTTT; CDR3: CASSRGLAGGMETDTQYF
D: TRBD1; J: TRBJ2-7; size: NA; V: TRBV19; DNA: TGTGCCAGTAGTTTAACAGGGGGCGCGGGCTCCTACGAGCAGTACTTC; CDR3: CASSLTGGAGSYEQYF
D: TRBD2; J: TRBJ2-7; size: NA; V: TRBV7-6; DNA: TGTGCCAGCAGCTTTAGCGGGAGCTCCTACGAGCAGTACTTC; CDR3: CASSFSGSSYEQYF
D: TRBD2; J: TRBJ2-7; size: NA; V: TRBV27; DNA: TGTGCCAGCATGGGCCTTAGCGGGGAAAACGAGCAGTACTTC; CDR3: CASMGLSGENEQYF
D: TRBD2; J: TRBJ2-1; size: NA; V: TRBV27; DNA: TGTGCCAGCAGTTTCCTAGCGGGGACCTACAATGAGCAGTTCTTC; CDR3: CASSFLAGTYNEQFF
D: NA; J: TRBJ2-7; size: NA; V: TRBV28; DNA: TGTGCCAGCAGTTTACAGGGGTCCACCTACGAGCAGTACTTC; CDR3: CASSLQGSTYEQYF
D: NA; J: TRBJ2-7; size: once; V: TRBV5-6; DNA: TGTGCCAGCAGCTTGGACGGGCCCAACTACGAGCAGTACTTC; CDR3: CASSLDGPNYEQYF
D: NA; J: TRBJ1-1; size: NA; V: TRBV11-1; DNA: TGTGCCAGCAGCTTTTCAGGGCACACTGAAGCTTTCTTT; CDR3: CASSFSGHTEAFF
D: TRBD2; J: TRBJ2-7; size: NA; V: TRBV2; DNA: TGTGCCAGCAGTGAATTGACTAGCGGTGAGCAGTACTTC; CDR3: CASSELTSGEQYF
D: NA; J: TRBJ2-1; size: NA; V: TRBV5-4; DNA: TGTGCCAGCAGCTCGGTGGGGCAGGGCCCTGAGCAGTTCTTC; CDR3: CASSSVGQGPEQFF
D: NA; J: TRBJ2-7; size: NA; V: TRBV27; DNA: TGTGCCAGCAGACCGGAGGGTGCTATCCACGAGCAGTACTTC; CDR3: CASRPEGAIHEQYF
D: NA; J: TRBJ2-1; size: once; V: TRBV6-4; DNA: TGTGCCAGCAGTGACTCAAGGACAGCGAATGAGCAGTTCTTC; CDR3: CASSDSRTANEQFF
D: NA; J: TRBJ2-4; size: NA; V: TRBV9; DNA: TGTGCCAGCAGCGTAGAAGGCCTGAGAGACATTCAGTACTTC; CDR3: CASSVEGLRDIQYF
D: NA; J: TRBJ1-5; size: NA; V: TRBV28; DNA: TGTGCCAGCAGTTTATACGTGAGCAATCAGCCCCAGCATTTT; CDR3: CASSLYVSNQPQHF
D: NA; J: TRBJ2-3; size: NA; V: TRBV10-2; DNA: TGCGCCAGCTCGGACGGGCTACCGAACACAGATACGCAGTATTTT; CDR3: CASSDGLPNTDTQYF
D: NA; J: TRBJ1-1; size: NA; V: TRBV5-8; DNA: TGTGCCAGCAATTATGTTGTCGCGGGGGCCGGGGACACTGAAGCTTTCTTT; CDR3: CASNYVVAGAGDTEAFF
D: NA; J: TRBJ2-1; size: NA; V: TRBV4-3; DNA: TGCGCCAGCTCGAGGGGAGTTCAAGGGGACAATGAGCAGTTCTTC; CDR3: CASSRGVQGDNEQFF
D: TRBD2; J: TRBJ2-5; size: NA; V: TRBV2; DNA: TGTGCCAGCAGAGGGACTAGCGGGAACCCCCGTGAGACCCAGTACTTC; CDR3: CASRGTSGNPRETQYF
D: TRBD2; J: TRBJ2-3; size: NA; V: TRBV9; DNA: TGTGCCAGCAGCCCCCCCCGTAGCGGGGGGGGTACAGATACGCAGTATTTT; CDR3: CASSPPRSGGGTDTQYF
D: TRBD1; J: TRBJ2-7; size: NA; V: TRBV7-9; DNA: TGTGCCAGCGGGAGACAGGGGGCCTACGAGCAGTACTTC; CDR3: CASGRQGAYEQYF
D: TRBD2; J: TRBJ2-7; size: NA; V: TRBV30; DNA: TGTGCCATCGAGACTAGCGGTAGCTCCTACGAGCAGTACTTC; CDR3: CAIETSGSSYEQYF
D: NA; J: TRBJ2-6; size: NA; V: TRBV27; DNA: TGTGCCAGCGCAATAGGGGCTGGGGCCAACGTCCTGACTTTC; CDR3: CASAIGAGANVLTF
D: NA; J: TRBJ1-1; size: NA; V: TRBV29-1; DNA: TGCAGCGTTGTGGCACAGAACACTGAAGCTTTCTTT; CDR3: CSVVAQNTEAFF
D: NA; J: TRBJ2-7; size: NA; V: TRBV7-7; DNA: TGTGCTAGCAGCTTAAAACGACACGGTTACCGCTCCTACGAGCAGTACTTC; CDR3: CASSLKRHGYRSYEQYF
D: NA; J: TRBJ2-1; size: NA; V: TRBV21-1; DNA: TGTGCCAGCAGCTCACGGTACCCCTACAATGAGCAGTTCTTC; CDR3: CASSSRYPYNEQFF
D: NA; J: TRBJ1-4; size: NA; V: TRBV21-1; DNA: TGTGCCAGCAGCAACCAGGGGAGTACTGAAAAACTGTTTTTT; CDR3: CASSNQGSTEKLFF
D: TRBD1; J: TRBJ1-1; size: NA; V: TRBV27; DNA: TGTGCCAGCAGTTTATTAGGGACAGGGAACACTGAAGCTTTCTTT; CDR3: CASSLLGTGNTEAFF
D: NA; J: TRBJ2-7; size: once; V: TRBV7-8; DNA: TGTGCCAGCAGCTTATTCGCGGGGCCATCCTACGAGCAGTACTTC; CDR3: CASSLFAGPSYEQYF
D: NA; J: TRBJ2-7; size: NA; V: TRBV27; DNA: TGTGCCAGCAGACGGCAAGAATATGGCGACGAGCAGTACTTC; CDR3: CASRRQEYGDEQYF
D: NA; J: TRBJ1-2; size: once; V: TRBV7-9; DNA: TGTGCCAGCAGCCCCCCCGAGGGTGGCTACACCTTC; CDR3: CASSPPEGGYTF
D: NA; J: TRBJ1-5; size: once; V: TRBV6-6; DNA: TGTGCCAGCAGTTTACAGGTCTGGGGAAATCAGCCCCAGCATTTT; CDR3: CASSLQVWGNQPQHF
D: NA; J: TRBJ2-1; size: NA; V: TRBV5-6; DNA: TGTGCCAGCATCCCGACGGGGGGCCATGAGCAGTTCTTC; CDR3: CASIPTGGHEQFF